This T cell receptor (beta chain) stems from a study of CD8+ T cells in alopecia areata. Findings and limits, study-wide: Within the top 100, expanded CD8+ clones significantly decreased with tofacitinib, as did scalp clonality.

The CDR3 covers 16 residues. Trimming stripped 2 bases from V and 1 base from J, with 9 bases between. The germline V gene encodes CDR1 MGHDK and CDR2 SYGVNS. On this clone itself: Its antigen is unidentified.

The treatment here: oral pan-JAK inhibitor, 5-10 mg twice daily. As part of sample collection, lesional scalp punch biopsies and peripheral blood were taken from alopecia areata patients. Extracted RNA was reverse transcribed, and the resulting cDNA served as sequencing template. Assay used: immunoSEQ multiplex PCR; TCRdb lists only in-frame clones, some missing. Counted here are approximately 100,000 clones, just under 60% occurring once; the ten biggest clones make up about a sixth. The sequencing used CD8+ T cells sorted from blood, collected between weeks 55 and 65, from a patient treated with tofacitinib. This sequence was found in a human donor with alopecia areata. The J gene is TRBJ1-6, the V gene TRBV25-1; tentative D call: TRBD1 (5 bases). The CDR3 reads CASSETGDSYNSPLHF. CDR3 in DNA: TGTGCCAGCAGTGAAACGGGGGATTCCTATAATTCACCCCTCCACTTT. The full variable domain, with the rest looked up from reference TRBV25-1 and TRBJ1-6, is EADIYQTPRYLVIGTGKKITLECSQTMGHDKMYWYQQDPGMELHLIHYSYGVNSTEKGDLSSESTVSRIRTEHFPLTLESARPSHTSQYLCASSETGDSYNSPLHFGNGTRLTVT.